These T cell receptor beta chains were read from a single sample in a study of blood T cell repertoires in COVID-19. Libraries were prepared by immunoSEQ multiplex PCR; TCRdb keeps only in-frame clonotypes and omits some of them. This sample carries 150,000 to 200,000 clones, approximately 86% of them seen once, and the ten largest clones take about 2.5%. The sample taken for sequencing was peripheral blood. Receptor source: a man aged 40-55 years with active or convalescent COVID-19. CDR3s include the opening cysteine and the closing phenylalanine or tryptophan. A D gene is named only where the DNA matches it firmly. Rows may omit the clone size; those that give it use once, few, many or a size class.

d_gene	abundance	v_gene	j_gene	CDR3aa	CDR3nt
NA	once	TRBV4-3	TRBJ2-5	CASSPAAGQKETQYF	TGCGCCAGCAGCCCCGCCGCGGGACAGAAAGAGACCCAGTACTTC
TRBD1	NA	TRBV2	TRBJ1-3	CASSASPGGGNTIYF	TGTGCCAGCAGTGCAAGCCCAGGGGGTGGAAACACCATATATTTT
NA	NA	TRBV11-3	TRBJ1-4	CASSPAPEDFEKLFF	TGTGCCAGCAGCCCAGCGCCCGAGGATTTTGAAAAACTGTTTTTT
NA	NA	TRBV6-5	TRBJ1-5	CAASAREDQPQHF	TGTGCCGCCTCCGCCAGGGAAGATCAGCCCCAGCATTTT
NA	few	TRBV7-6	TRBJ1-1	CASSPQVGTEAFF	TGTGCCAGCAGCCCCCAGGTGGGCACTGAAGCTTTCTTT
TRBD1	NA	TRBV19	TRBJ1-1	CASSIGTGPSTEAFF	TGTGCCAGTAGTATCGGGACAGGGCCCTCGACTGAAGCTTTCTTT
TRBD1	NA	TRBV7-2	TRBJ1-4	CASSQLTGGVEKLFF	TGTGCCAGCAGCCAGTTGACAGGGGGGGTGGAAAAACTGTTTTTT
TRBD1	NA	TRBV5-1	TRBJ2-7	CASSVTPGQGYEQYF	TGCGCCAGCAGCGTGACGCCGGGACAGGGTTACGAGCAGTACTTC
NA	NA	TRBV7-3	TRBJ2-3	CASSPTLAGITSTDTQYF	TGTGCCAGCAGCCCCACTCTGGCGGGCATAACTAGCACAGATACGCAGTATTTT
NA	NA	TRBV10-3	TRBJ2-1	CAISDGDEQFF	TGTGCCATCAGTGACGGGGATGAGCAGTTCTTC
NA	NA	TRBV29-1	TRBJ1-1	CSASPQGTAFF	TGCAGCGCCAGCCCACAGGGTACAGCTTTCTTT
TRBD2	NA	TRBV6-1	TRBJ2-7	CASSEAGGSYEQYF	TGTGCCAGCAGTGAAGCGGGGGGGTCCTACGAGCAGTACTTC
TRBD2	once	TRBV3-1/TRBV3-2	TRBJ2-4	CASSQAASGDTQYF	TGTGCCAGCAGCCAAGCGGCTAGCGGGGACACTCAGTACTTC
TRBD1	NA	TRBV7-8	TRBJ1-6	CASSLALQGGSPLHF	TGTGCCAGCAGCTTAGCCCTCCAGGGGGGTTCACCCCTCCACTTT
TRBD1	NA	TRBV9	TRBJ1-1	CASRGQGASEAFF	TGTGCCAGCAGAGGACAGGGGGCCTCAGAAGCTTTCTTT
NA	NA	TRBV5-6	TRBJ1-4	CASSFGQNEKLFF	TGTGCCAGCAGCTTTGGTCAGAATGAAAAACTGTTTTTT
TRBD1	once	TRBV24-1	TRBJ1-2	CATSRTGGYGYTF	TGTGCCACCAGCAGGACAGGGGGCTATGGCTACACCTTC
NA	NA	TRBV19	TRBJ1-4	CASRSSGNNEKLFF	TGTGCCAGTAGATCATCAGGGAACAATGAAAAACTGTTTTTT
TRBD1	NA	TRBV18	TRBJ2-2	CASSPRDRGITGELFF	TGTGCCAGCTCACCAAGGGACAGGGGTATCACCGGGGAGCTGTTTTTT
TRBD2	NA	TRBV7-3	TRBJ2-1	CASSLEGTSGGPEQFF	TGTGCCAGCAGCTTAGAGGGGACTAGCGGGGGGCCTGAGCAGTTCTTC
TRBD2	few	TRBV9	TRBJ2-5	CASSSRTSAETQYF	TGTGCCAGCAGCTCACGGACTAGCGCAGAGACCCAGTACTTC
NA	few	TRBV9	TRBJ1-4	CASSPQGNEKLFF	TGTGCCAGCAGCCCGCAGGGAAACGAAAAACTGTTTTTT
NA	NA	TRBV7-8	TRBJ1-4	CASTPSGVSNEKLFF	TGTGCCAGCACCCCGAGCGGTGTCTCCAATGAAAAACTGTTTTTT
NA	NA	TRBV11-2	TRBJ2-7	CASSLGPSGEQYF	TGTGCCAGCAGCTTGGGCCCCTCCGGCGAGCAGTACTTC
NA	few	TRBV19	TRBJ2-7	CASSTPSSEQYF	TGTGCCAGTAGTACGCCTTCGAGTGAGCAGTACTTC
NA	once	TRBV5-4	TRBJ1-6	CASSRDRDSPLHF	TGTGCCAGCAGCCGCGATCGAGATTCACCCCTCCACTTT
NA	NA	TRBV28	TRBJ1-5	CASSSWGGNQPQHF	TGTGCCAGCAGTTCGTGGGGGGGCAATCAGCCCCAGCATTTT
TRBD2	NA	TRBV6-5	TRBJ2-7	CASSTQRDSYEQYF	TGTGCCAGCAGTACCCAGCGGGACTCCTACGAGCAGTACTTC
NA	NA	TRBV2	TRBJ1-6	CASSMGLGYNSPLHF	TGTGCCAGCAGCATGGGACTTGGCTATAATTCACCCCTCCACTTT